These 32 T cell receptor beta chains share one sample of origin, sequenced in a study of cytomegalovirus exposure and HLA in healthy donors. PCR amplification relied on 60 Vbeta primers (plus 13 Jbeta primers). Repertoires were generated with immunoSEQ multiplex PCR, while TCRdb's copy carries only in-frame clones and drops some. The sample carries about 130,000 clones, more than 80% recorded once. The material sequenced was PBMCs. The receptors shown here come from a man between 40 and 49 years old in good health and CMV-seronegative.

In nucleotides, the CDR3 is TGCGCCAGCAGCCAAAATAGCGGGAGTACCCATGAGCAGTTCTTC. This gives the protein CASSQNSGSTHEQFF. The gene calls are TRBV4-1 and TRBJ2-1, with 9 bases matching TRBD2. Unmatched junction bases numbered 7, after V lost 2 bases and J lost 8 bases. In germline, CDR1 is MGHRA, CDR2 YSYEKL. The length of the CDR3 is 15 residues.

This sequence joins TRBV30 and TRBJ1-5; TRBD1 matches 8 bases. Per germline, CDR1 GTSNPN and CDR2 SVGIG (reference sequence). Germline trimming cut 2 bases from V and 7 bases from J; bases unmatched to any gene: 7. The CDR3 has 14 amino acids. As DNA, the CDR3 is TGTGCCTGGAGTCAGGACAGGGCAAGCCAGCCCCAGCATTTT. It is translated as CAWSQDRASQPQHF.

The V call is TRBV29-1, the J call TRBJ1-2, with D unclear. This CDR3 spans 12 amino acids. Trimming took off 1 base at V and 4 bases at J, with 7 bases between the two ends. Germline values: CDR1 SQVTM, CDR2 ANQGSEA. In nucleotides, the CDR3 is TGCAGCGTTGAAGCAGATACCTATGGCTACACCTTC. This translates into CSVEADTYGYTF.

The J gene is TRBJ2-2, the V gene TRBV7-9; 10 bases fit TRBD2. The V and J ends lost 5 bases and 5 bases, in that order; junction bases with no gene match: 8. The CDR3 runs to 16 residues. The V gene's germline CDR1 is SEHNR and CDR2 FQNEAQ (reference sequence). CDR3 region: CASSVSGGRITGELFF. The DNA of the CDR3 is TGTGCCAGCAGCGTTAGCGGGGGGAGAATTACCGGGGAGCTGTTTTTT.

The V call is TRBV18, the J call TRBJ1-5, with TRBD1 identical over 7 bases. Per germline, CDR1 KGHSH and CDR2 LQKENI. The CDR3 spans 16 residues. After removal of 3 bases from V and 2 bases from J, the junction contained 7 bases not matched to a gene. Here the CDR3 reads CASSPGYQGGNQPQHF. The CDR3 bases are TGTGCCAGCTCACCCGGCTACCAGGGGGGCAATCAGCCCCAGCATTTT.

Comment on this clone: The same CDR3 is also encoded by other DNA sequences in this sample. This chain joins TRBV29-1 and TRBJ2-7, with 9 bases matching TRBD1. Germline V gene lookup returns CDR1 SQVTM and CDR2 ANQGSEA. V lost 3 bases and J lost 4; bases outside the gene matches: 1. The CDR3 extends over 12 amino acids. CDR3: CSVEGQGYEQYF. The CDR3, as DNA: TGCAGCGTTGAGGGACAGGGTTACGAGCAGTACTTC.

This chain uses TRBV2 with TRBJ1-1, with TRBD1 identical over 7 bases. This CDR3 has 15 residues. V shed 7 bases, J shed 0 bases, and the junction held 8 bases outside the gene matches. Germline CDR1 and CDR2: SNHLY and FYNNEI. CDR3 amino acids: CASILEGTVNTEAFF. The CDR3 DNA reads TGTGCCAGCATCCTCGAGGGGACAGTGAACACTGAAGCTTTCTTT.

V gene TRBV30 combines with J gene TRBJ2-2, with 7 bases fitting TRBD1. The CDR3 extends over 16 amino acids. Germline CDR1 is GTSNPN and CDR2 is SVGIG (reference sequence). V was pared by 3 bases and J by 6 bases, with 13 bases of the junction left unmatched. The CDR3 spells CAWSAFPYTGAGELFF. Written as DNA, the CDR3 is TGTGCCTGGAGCGCTTTTCCTTACACAGGGGCCGGGGAGCTGTTTTTT. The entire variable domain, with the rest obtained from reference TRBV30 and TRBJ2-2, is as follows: SQTIHQWPATLVQPVGSPLSLECTVEGTSNPNLYWYRQAAGRGLQLLFYSVGIGQISSEVPQNLSASRPQDRQFILSSKKLLLSDSGFYLCAWSAFPYTGAGELFFGEGSRLTVL.

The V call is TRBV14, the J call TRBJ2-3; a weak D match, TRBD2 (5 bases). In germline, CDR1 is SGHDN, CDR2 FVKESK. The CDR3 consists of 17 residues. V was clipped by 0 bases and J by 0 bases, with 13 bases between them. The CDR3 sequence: CASSQDKDFLSTDTQYF. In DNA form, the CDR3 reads TGTGCCAGCAGCCAAGATAAGGACTTTCTTAGCACAGATACGCAGTATTTT. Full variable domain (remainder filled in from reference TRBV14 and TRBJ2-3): EAGVTQFPSHSVIEKGQTVTLRCDPISGHDNLYWYRRVMGKEIKFLLHFVKESKQDESGMPNNRFLAERTGGTYSTLKVQPAELEDSGVYFCASSQDKDFLSTDTQYFGPGTRLTVL.

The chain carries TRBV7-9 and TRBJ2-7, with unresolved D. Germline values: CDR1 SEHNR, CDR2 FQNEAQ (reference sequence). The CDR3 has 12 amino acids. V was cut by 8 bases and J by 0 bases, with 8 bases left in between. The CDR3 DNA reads TGTGCCAGCTCGGGTAGCTCCTACGAGCAGTACTTC. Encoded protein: CASSGSSYEQYF.

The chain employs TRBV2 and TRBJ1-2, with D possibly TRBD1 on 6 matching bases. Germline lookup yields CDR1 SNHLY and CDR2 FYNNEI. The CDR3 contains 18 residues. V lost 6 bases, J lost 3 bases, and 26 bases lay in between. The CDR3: CASRNPPWTALPDYGYTF. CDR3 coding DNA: TGTGCCAGCAGGAACCCCCCCTGGACAGCCCTTCCCGACTATGGCTACACCTTC. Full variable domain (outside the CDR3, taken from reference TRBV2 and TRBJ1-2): EPEVTQTPSHQVTQMGQEVILRCVPISNHLYFYWYRQILGQKVEFLVSFYNNEISEKSEIFDDQFSVERPDGSNFTLKIRSTKLEDSAMYFCASRNPPWTALPDYGYTFGSGTRLTVV.

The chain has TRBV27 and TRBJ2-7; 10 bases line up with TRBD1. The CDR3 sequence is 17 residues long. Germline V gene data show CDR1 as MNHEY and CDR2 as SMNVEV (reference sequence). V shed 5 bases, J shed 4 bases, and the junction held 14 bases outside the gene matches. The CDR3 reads CASSLLRTGGNLYEQYF. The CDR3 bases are TGTGCCAGCAGTCTCCTGCGGACAGGGGGAAACCTTTACGAGCAGTACTTC.

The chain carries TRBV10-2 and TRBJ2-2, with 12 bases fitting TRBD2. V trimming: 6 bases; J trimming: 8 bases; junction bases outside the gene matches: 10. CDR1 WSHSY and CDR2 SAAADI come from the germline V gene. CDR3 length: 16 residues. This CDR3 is CASRLMTSGSTGELFF. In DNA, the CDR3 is TGCGCCAGCAGATTGATGACTAGCGGGAGTACGGGGGAGCTGTTTTTT.

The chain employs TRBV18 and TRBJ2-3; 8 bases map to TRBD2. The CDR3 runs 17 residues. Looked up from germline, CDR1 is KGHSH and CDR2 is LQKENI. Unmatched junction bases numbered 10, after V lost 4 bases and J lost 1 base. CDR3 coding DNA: TGTGCCAGCTCACTGAATAGCCCGGGACTAGGCACAGATACGCAGTATTTT. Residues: CASSLNSPGLGTDTQYF.

The CDR3 DNA is TGTGCCACCAGCAACAGGATGAACACTGAAGCTTTCTTT. Translating it yields CATSNRMNTEAFF. The chain links TRBV15 to TRBJ1-1; maybe TRBD1 (5 bases). V was pared by 4 bases and J by 0 bases, with 6 bases between. CDR1 is LNHNV and CDR2 is YYDKDF in the germline V gene (reference sequence). The CDR3 consists of 13 residues.

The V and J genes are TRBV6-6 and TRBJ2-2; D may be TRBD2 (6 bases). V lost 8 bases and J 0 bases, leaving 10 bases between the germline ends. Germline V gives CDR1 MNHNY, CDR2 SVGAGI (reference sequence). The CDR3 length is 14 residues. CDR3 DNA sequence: TGTGCCAGCGCGGGGACGGCGAACACCGGGGAGCTGTTTTTT. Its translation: CASAGTANTGELFF.

The CDR3 here is CASSLAVGSSGLYF. For the CDR3, the DNA is TGTGCCAGCAGCTTAGCGGTGGGTTCTTCGGGTTTGTACTTC. This chain links TRBV7-2 with TRBJ2-7; no clear D. From germline, CDR1 is SGHTA and CDR2 FQGNSA. V lost 0 bases and J lost 12, with 18 bases in between. This CDR3 spans 14 amino acids. The whole variable domain, filled in from reference TRBV7-2 and TRBJ2-7, reads GAGVSQSPSNKVTEKGKDVELRCDPISGHTALYWYRQSLGQGLEFLIYFQGNSAPDKSGLPSDRFSAERTGGSVSTLTIQRTQQEDSAVYLCASSLAVGSSGLYFGPGTRLTVT.

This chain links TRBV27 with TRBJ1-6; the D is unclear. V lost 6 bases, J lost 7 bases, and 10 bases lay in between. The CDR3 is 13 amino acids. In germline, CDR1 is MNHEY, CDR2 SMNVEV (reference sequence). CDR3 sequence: CASSPQANSPLHF. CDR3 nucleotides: TGTGCCAGCAGCCCTCAGGCAAATTCACCCCTCCACTTT.

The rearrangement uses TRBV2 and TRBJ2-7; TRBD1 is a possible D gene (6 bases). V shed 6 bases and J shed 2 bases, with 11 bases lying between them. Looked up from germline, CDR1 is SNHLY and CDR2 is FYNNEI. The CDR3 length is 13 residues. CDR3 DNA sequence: TGTGCCAGCAGCCCCGGGACACCCTACGAGCAGTACTTC. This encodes CASSPGTPYEQYF.

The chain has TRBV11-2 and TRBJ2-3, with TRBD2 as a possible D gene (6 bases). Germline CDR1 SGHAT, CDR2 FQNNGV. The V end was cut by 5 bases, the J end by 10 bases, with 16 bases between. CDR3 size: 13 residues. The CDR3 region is CASSATPGGAQYF. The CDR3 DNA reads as TGTGCCAGCAGCGCGACTCCTGGCGGGGCGCAGTATTTT.

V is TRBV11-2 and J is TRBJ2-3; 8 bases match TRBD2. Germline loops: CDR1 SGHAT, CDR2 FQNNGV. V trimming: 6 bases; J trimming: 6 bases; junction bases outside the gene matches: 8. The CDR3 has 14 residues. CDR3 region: CASSLRTSKDTQYF. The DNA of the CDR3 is TGTGCCAGCAGTCTTAGGACTAGCAAGGATACGCAGTATTTT.

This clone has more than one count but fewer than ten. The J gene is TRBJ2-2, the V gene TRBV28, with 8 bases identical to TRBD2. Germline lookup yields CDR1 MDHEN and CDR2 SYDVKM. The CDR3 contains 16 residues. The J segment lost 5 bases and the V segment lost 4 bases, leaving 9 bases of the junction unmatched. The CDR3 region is CASSSTRQRGTGELFF. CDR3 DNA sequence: TGTGCCAGCAGTTCCACACGACAGCGGGGGACCGGGGAGCTGTTTTTT.

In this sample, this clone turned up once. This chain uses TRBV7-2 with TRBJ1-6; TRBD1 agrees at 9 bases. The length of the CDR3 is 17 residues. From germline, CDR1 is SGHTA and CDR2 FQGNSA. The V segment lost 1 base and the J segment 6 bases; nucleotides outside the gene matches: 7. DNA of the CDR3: TGTGCCAGCAGCTTAGGCACCCCGGGACAGGGTAATTCACCCCTCCACTTT. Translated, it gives CASSLGTPGQGNSPLHF.

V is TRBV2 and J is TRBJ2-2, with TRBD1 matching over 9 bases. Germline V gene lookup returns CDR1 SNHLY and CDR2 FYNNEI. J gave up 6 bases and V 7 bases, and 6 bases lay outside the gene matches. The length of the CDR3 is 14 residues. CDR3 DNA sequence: TGTGCCAGCAATCCGACAGGGGGGCCCGGGGAGCTGTTTTTT. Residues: CASNPTGGPGELFF.

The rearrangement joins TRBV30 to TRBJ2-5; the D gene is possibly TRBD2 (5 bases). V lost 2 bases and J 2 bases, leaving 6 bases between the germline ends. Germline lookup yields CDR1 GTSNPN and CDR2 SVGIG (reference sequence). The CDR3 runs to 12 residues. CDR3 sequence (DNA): TGTGCCTGGAGTCCGGGGCAAGAGACCCAGTACTTC. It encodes CAWSPGQETQYF.

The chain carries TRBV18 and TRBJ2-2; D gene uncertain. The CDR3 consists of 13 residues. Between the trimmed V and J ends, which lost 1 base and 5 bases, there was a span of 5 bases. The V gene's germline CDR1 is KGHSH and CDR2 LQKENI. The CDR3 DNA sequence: TGTGCCAGCTCACCACTCCTAACCGGGGAGCTGTTTTTT. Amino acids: CASSPLLTGELFF.

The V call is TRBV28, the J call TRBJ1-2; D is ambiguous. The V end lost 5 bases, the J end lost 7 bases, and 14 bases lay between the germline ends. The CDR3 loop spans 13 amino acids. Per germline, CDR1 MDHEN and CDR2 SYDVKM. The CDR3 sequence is CASSPSGSTGYTF. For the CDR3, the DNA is TGTGCCAGCAGTCCCTCGGGTTCGACTGGCTACACCTTC.

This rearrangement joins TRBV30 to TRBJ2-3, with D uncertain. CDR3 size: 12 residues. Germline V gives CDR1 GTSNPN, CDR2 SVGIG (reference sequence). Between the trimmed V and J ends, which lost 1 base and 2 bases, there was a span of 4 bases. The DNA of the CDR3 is TGTGCCTGGAGTGACAACACAGATACGCAGTATTTT. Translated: CAWSDNTDTQYF. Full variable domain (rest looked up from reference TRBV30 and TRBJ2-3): SQTIHQWPATLVQPVGSPLSLECTVEGTSNPNLYWYRQAAGRGLQLLFYSVGIGQISSEVPQNLSASRPQDRQFILSSKKLLLSDSGFYLCAWSDNTDTQYFGPGTRLTVL.

For the CDR3, the DNA is TGTGCCACCAGCTGGTCTGCGCGACAGGCGACCTACGAGCAGTACTTC. Protein product: CATSWSARQATYEQYF. The chain couples TRBV15 to TRBJ2-7; D might be TRBD1 (6 bases). The CDR3 consists of 16 residues. Germline CDR1 and CDR2: LNHNV and YYDKDF (reference sequence). V lost 5 bases, J lost 2 bases, and 19 bases lay in between.

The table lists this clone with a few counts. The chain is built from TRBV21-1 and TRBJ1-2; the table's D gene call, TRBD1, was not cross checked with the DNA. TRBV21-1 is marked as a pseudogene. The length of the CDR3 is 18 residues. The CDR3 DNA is TGTGCCAGCACCCCTACCGGGACAGGGAACGGGGCTAACTATGGCTACACCTTC. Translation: CASTPTGTGNGANYGYTF.

Written as DNA, the CDR3 is TGCGCCAGCAGCGTCGCCGGGTCTAGTCGGTTCTACGAGCAGTACTTC. It yields the protein CASSVAGSSRFYEQYF. The V and J genes are TRBV5-1 and TRBJ2-7; D is unresolved. V shed 4 bases and J shed 3 bases, with 20 bases lying between them. Germline CDR1 is SGHRS and CDR2 is YFSETQ. CDR3 length: 16 amino acids.

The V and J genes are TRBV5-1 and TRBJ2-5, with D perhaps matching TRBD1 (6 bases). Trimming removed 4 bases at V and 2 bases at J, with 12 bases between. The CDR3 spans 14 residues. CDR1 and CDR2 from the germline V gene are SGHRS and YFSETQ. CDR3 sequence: CASSLGTYQETQYF. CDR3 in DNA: TGCGCCAGCAGCCTCGGGACATATCAAGAGACCCAGTACTTC. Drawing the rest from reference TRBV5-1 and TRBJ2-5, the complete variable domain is KAGVTQTPRYLIKTRGQQVTLSCSPISGHRSVSWYQQTPGQGLQFLFEYFSETQRNKGNFPGRFSGRQFSNSRSEMNVSTLELGDSALYLCASSLGTYQETQYFGPGTRLLVL.